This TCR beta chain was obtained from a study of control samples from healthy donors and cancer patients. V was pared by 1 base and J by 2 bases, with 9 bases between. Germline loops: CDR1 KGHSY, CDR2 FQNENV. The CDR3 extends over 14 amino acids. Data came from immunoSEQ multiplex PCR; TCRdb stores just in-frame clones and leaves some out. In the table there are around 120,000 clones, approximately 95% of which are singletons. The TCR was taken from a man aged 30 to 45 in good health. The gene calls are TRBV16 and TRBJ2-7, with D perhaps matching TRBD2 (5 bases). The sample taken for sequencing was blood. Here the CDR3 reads CASSQFPGTYEQYF. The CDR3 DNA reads TGTGCCAGCAGCCAATTTCCGGGAACCTACGAGCAGTACTTC.